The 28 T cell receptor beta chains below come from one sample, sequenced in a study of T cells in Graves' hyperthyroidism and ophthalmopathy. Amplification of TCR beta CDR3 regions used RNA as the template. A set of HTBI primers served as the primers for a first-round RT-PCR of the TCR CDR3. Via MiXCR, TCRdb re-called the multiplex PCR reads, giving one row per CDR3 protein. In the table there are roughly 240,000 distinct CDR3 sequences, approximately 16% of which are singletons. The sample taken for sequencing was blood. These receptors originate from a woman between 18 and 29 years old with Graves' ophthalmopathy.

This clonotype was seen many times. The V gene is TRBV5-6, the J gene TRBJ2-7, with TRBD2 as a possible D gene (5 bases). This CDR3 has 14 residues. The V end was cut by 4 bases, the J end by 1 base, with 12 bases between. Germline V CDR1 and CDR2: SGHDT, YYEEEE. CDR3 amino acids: CASSETGSSYEQYF. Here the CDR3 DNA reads TGTGCCAGCAGCGAGACGGGATCATCCTACGAGCAGTACTTC.

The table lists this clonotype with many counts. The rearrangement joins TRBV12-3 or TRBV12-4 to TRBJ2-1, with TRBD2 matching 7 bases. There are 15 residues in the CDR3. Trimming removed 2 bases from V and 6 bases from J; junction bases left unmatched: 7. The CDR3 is CASSLRDYLRNEQFF. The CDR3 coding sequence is TGTGCCAGCAGTTTAAGGGACTACCTACGCAATGAGCAGTTCTTC.

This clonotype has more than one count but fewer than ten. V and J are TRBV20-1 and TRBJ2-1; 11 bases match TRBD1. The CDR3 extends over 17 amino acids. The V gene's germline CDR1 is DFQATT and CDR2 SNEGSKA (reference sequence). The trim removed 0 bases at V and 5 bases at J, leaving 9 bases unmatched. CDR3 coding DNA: TGCAGTGCTAGAGATGATTGGGGGACAGGGGGTAACAATGAGCAGTTCTTC. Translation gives CSARDDWGTGGNNEQFF.

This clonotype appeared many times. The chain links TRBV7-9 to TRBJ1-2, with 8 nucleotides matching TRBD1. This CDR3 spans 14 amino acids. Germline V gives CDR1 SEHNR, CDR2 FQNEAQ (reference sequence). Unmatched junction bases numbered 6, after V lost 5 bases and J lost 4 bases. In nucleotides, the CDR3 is TGTGCCAGCAGCCCGACAGGGGAAGGCTATGGCTACACCTTC. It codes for CASSPTGEGYGYTF.

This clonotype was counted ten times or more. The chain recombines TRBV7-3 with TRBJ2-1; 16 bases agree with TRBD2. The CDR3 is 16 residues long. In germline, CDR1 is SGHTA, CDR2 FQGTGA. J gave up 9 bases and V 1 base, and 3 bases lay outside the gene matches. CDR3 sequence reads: CASSLIGTSGRVEQFF. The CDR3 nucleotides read TGTGCCAGCAGCTTAATTGGGACTAGCGGGAGGGTTGAGCAGTTCTTC.

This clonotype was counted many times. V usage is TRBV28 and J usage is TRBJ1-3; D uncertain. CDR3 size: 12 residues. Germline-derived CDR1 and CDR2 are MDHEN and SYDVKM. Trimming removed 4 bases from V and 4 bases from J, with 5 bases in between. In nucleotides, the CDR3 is TGTGCCAGCAGTTCGGGGGGAAACACCATATATTTT. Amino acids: CASSSGGNTIYF.

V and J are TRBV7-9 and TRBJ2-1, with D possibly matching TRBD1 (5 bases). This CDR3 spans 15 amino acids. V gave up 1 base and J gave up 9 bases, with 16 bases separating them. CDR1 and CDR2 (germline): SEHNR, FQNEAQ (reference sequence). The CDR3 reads CASSLGVGRVIEQFF. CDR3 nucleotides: TGTGCCAGCAGCTTAGGGGTTGGCAGGGTAATTGAGCAGTTCTTC. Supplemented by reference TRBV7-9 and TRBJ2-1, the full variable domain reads DTGVSQNPRHKITKRGQNVTFRCDPISEHNRLYWYRQTLGQGPEFLTYFQNEAQLEKSRLLSDRFSAERPKGSFSTLEIQRTEQGDSAMYLCASSLGVGRVIEQFFGPGTRLTVL.

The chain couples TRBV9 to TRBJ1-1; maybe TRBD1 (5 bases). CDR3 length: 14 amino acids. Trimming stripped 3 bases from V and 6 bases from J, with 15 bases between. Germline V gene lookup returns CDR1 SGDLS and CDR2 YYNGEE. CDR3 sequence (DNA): TGTGCCAGCAGCGGCGGGGGGGGTGTCGCTGAAGCTTTCTTT. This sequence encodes CASSGGGGVAEAFF.

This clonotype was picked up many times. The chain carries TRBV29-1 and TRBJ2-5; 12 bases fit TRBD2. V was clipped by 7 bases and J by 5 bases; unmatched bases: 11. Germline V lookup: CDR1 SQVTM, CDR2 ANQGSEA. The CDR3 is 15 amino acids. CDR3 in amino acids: CSARTSGIPGETQYF. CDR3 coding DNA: TGCAGCGCTCGGACTAGCGGGATACCGGGGGAGACCCAGTACTTC.

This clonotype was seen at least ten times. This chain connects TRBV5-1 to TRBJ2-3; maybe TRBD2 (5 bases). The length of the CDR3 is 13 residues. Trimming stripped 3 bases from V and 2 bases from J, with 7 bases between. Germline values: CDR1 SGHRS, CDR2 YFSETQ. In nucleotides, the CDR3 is TGCGCCAGCAGCTCCGGGGTCACAGATACGCAGTATTTT. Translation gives CASSSGVTDTQYF.

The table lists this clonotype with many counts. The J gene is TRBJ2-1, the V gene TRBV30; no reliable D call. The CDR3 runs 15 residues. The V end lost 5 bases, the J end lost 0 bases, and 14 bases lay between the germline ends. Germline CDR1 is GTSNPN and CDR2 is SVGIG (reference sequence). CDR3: CAWGQTPSSYNEQFF. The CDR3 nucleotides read TGTGCCTGGGGGCAGACACCTAGCTCCTACAATGAGCAGTTCTTC.

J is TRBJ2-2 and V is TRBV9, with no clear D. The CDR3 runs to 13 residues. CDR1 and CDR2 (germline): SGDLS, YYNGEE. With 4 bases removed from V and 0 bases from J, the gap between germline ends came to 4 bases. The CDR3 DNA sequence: TGTGCCAGCAGCAGGGCGAACACCGGGGAGCTGTTTTTT. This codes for CASSRANTGELFF.

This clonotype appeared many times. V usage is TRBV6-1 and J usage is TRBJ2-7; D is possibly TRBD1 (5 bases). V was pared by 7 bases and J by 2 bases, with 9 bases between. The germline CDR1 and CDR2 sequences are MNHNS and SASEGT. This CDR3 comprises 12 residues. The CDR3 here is CASTGHTYEQYF. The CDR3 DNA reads TGTGCCAGCACCGGACACACCTACGAGCAGTACTTC.

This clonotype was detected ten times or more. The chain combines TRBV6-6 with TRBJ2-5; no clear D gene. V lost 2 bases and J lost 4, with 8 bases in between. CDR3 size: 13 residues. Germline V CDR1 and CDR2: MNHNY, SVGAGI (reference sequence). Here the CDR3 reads CASSYASRETQYF. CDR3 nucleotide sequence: TGTGCCAGCAGTTACGCCAGTAGAGAGACCCAGTACTTC.

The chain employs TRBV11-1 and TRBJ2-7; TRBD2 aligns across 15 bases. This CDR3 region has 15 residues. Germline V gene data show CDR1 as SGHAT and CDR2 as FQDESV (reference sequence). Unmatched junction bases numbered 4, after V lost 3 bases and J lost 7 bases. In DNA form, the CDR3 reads TGTGCCAGCAGCTTCGGACTAGCGGGGGGGGAGGAGCAGTACTTC. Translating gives CASSFGLAGGEEQYF. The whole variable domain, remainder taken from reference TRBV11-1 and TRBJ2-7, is EAEVAQSPRYKITEKSQAVAFWCDPISGHATLYWYRQILGQGPELLVQFQDESVVDDSQLPKDRFSAERLKGVDSTLKIQPAELGDSAMYLCASSFGLAGGEEQYFGPGTRLTVT.

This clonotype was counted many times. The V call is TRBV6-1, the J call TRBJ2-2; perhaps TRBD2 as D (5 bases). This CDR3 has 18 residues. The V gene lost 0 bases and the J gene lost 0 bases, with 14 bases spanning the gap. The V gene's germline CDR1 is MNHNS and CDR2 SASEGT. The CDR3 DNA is TGTGCCAGCAGTGAAGCGGAACTAAGGACTTCGAACACCGGGGAGCTGTTTTTT. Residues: CASSEAELRTSNTGELFF.

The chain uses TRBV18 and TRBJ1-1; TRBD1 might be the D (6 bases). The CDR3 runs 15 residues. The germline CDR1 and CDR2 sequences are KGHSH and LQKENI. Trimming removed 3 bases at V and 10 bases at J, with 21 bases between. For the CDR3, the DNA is TGTGCCAGCTCACCTCCCATGGGGGGGGCGGTAGGAGCTTTCTTT. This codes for CASSPPMGGAVGAFF.

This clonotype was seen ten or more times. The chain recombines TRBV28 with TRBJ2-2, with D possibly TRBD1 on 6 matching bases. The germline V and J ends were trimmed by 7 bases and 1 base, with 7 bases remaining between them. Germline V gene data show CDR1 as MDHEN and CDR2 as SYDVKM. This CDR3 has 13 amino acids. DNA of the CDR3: TGTGCCAGCATCAGGGGGAACACCGGGGAGCTGTTTTTT. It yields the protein CASIRGNTGELFF.

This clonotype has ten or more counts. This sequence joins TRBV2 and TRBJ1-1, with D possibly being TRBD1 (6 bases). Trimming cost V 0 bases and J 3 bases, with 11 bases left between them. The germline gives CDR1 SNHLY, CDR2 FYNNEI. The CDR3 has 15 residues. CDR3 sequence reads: CASSEATGSHTEAFF. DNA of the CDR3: TGTGCCAGCAGTGAAGCGACAGGCTCCCACACTGAAGCTTTCTTT.

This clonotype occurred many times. In nucleotides, the CDR3 is TGTGCCAGCAGCGTAGGTGGCAGGGCCCACGAGCAGTACTTC. Its translation: CASSVGGRAHEQYF. The V gene is TRBV9, the J gene TRBJ2-7; the D gene is possibly TRBD1 (5 bases). Germline values: CDR1 SGDLS, CDR2 YYNGEE. Trimming took off 0 bases at V and 5 bases at J, with 12 bases between the two ends. This CDR3 region has 14 residues.

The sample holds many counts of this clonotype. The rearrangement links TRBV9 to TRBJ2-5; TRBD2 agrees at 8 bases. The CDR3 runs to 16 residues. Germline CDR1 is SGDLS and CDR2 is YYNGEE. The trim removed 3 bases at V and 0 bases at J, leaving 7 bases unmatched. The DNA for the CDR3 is TGTGCCAGCAGCGGCTTCGGGGGGGTCCACCAAGAGACCCAGTACTTC. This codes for CASSGFGGVHQETQYF.

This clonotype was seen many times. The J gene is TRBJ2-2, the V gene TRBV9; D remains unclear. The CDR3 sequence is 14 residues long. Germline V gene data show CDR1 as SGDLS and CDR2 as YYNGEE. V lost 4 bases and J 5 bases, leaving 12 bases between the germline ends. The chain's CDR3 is CASSLTVGTGELFF. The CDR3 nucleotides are TGTGCCAGCAGCCTAACAGTGGGTACCGGGGAGCTGTTTTTT.

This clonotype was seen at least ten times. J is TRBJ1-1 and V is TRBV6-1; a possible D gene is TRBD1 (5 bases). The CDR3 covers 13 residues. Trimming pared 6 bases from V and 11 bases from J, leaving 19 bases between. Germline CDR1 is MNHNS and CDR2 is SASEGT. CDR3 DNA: TGTGCCAGCAGGCGTTCGGTCGGGGCGGGGGCTTTCTTT. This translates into CASRRSVGAGAFF.

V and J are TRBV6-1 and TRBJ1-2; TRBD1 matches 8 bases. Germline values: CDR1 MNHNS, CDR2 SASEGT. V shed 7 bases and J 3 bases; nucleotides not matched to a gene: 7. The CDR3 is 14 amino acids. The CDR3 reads CASTDRGPDYGYTF. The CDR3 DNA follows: TGTGCCAGCACCGACAGGGGCCCCGACTATGGCTACACCTTC.

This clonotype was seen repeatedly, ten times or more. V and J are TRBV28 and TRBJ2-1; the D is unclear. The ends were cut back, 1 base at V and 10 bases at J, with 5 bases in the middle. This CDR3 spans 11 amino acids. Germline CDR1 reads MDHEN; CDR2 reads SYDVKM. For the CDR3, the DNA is TGTGCCAGCAGTTTATTACGGGAGCAGTTCTTC. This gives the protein CASSLLREQFF.

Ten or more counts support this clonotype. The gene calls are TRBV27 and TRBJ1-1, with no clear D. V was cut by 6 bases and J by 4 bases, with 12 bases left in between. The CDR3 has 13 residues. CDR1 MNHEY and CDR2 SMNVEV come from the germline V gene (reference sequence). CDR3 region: CASRSTWGTEAFF. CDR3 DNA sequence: TGTGCCAGCAGATCTACGTGGGGCACTGAAGCTTTCTTT.

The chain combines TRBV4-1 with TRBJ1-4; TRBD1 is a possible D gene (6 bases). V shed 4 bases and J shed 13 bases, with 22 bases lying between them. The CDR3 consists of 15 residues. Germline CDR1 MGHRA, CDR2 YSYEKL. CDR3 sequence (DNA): TGCGCCAGCAGCCGGAACCTAAGTCCGGACAGTCGACTGTTTTTT. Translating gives CASSRNLSPDSRLFF.

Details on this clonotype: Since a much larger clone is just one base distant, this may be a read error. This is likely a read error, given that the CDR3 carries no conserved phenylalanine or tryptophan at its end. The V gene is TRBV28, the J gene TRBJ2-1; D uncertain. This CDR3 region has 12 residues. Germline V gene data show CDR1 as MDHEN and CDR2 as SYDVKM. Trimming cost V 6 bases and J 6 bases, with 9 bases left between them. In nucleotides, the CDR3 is TGTGCCAGCAGGCAGAGTTCCAATGAGCAGTTCCTC. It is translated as CASRQSSNEQFL.